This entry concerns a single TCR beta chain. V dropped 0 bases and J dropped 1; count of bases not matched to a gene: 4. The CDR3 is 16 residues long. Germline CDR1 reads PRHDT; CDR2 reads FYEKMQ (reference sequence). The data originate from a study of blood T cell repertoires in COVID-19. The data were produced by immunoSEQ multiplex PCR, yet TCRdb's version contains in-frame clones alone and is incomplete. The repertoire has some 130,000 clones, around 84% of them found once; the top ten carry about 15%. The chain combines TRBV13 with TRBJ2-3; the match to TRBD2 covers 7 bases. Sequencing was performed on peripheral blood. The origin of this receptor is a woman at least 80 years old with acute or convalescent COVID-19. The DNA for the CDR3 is TGTGCCAGCAGCTTAGGGACTAGCAGACGCACAGATACGCAGTATTTT. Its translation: CASSLGTSRRTDTQYF.